This TCR beta chain derives from a study of technical replicates of blood from a few donors. Germline V lookup: CDR1 SEHNR, CDR2 FQNEAQ (reference sequence). J lost 3 bases, V lost 4 bases, and 2 bases had no gene match. This CDR3 contains 13 residues. The protocol was immunoSEQ multiplex PCR, while the TCRdb copy is restricted to in-frame clones and leaves out a portion. This table holds approximately 99,000 clones, 95% found once. Sample: T cells isolated from PBMCs. J is TRBJ1-1 and V is TRBV7-9; 7 bases fit TRBD1. The sequence derives from a human donor in good health. The CDR3 DNA is TGTGCCAGCAGCTGGACAGGTTACACTGAAGCTTTCTTT. This codes for CASSWTGYTEAFF.